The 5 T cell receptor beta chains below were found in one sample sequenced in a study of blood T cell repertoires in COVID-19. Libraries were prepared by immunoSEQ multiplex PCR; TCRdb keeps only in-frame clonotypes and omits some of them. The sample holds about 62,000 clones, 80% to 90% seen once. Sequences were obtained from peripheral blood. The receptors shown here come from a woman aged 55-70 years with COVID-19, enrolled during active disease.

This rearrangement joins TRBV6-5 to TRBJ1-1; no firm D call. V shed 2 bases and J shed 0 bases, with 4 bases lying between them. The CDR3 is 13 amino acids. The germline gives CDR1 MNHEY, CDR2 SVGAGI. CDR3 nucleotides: TGTGCCAGCAGTTACGTCGTGAACACTGAAGCTTTCTTT. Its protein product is CASSYVVNTEAFF.

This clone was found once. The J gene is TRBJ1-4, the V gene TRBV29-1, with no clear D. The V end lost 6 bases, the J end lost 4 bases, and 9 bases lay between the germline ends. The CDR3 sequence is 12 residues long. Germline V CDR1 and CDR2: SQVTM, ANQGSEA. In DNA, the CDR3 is TGCAGCGTGAGGGTAAATAATGAAAAACTGTTTTTT. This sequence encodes CSVRVNNEKLFF.

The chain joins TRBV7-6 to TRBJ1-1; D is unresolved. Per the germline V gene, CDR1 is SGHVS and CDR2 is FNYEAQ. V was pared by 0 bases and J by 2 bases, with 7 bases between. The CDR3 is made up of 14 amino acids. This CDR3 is CASSLAGGNTEAFF. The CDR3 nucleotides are TGTGCCAGCAGCTTAGCAGGAGGAAACACTGAAGCTTTCTTT.

The DNA for the CDR3 is TGTGCCAGTAGTGAGGACACGGGGGAAGGCTATGGCTACACCTTC. This sequence encodes CASSEDTGEGYGYTF. This chain joins TRBV19 and TRBJ1-2, with D tentatively TRBD1 (5 bases). CDR1 LNHDA and CDR2 SQIVND come from the germline V gene (reference sequence). The CDR3 sequence is 15 residues long. V lost 5 bases to trimming and J lost 4 bases, with 17 bases between them.

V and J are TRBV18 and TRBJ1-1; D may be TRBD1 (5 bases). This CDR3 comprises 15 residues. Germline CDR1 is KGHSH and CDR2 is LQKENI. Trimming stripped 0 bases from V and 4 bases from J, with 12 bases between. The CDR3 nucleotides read TGTGCCAGCTCACCACCAGGGGTACAGGCCACTGAAGCTTTCTTT. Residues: CASSPPGVQATEAFF. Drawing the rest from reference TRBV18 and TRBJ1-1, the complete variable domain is NAGVMQNPRHLVRRRGQEARLRCSPMKGHSHVYWYRQLPEEGLKFMVYLQKENIIDESGMPKERFSAEFPKEGPSILRIQQVVRGDSAAYFCASSPPGVQATEAFFGQGTRLTVV.